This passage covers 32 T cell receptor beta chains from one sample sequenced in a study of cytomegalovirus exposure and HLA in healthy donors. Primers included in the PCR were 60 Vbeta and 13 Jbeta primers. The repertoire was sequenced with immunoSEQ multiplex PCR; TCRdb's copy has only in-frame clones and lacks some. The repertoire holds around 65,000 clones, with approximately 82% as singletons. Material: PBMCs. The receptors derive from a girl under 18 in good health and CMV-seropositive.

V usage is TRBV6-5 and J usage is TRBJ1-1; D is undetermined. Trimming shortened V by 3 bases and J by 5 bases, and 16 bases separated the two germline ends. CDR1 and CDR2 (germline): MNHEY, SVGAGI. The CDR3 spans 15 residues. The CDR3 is CASSYGPAPGTEAFF. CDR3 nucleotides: TGTGCCAGCAGTTATGGTCCGGCGCCGGGGACTGAAGCTTTCTTT.

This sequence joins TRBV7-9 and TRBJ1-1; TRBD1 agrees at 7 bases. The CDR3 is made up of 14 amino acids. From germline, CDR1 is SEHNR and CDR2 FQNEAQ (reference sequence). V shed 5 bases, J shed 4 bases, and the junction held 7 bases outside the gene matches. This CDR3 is CASSPTGEVTEAFF. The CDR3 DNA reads TGTGCCAGCAGCCCAACAGGGGAAGTCACTGAAGCTTTCTTT.

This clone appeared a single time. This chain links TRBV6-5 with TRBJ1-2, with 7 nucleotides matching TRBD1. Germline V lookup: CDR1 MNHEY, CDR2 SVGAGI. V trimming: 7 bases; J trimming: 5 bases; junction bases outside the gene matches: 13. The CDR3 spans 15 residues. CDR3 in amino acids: CASTEDRTSWYGYTF. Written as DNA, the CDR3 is TGTGCCAGCACCGAGGACAGGACCTCTTGGTATGGCTACACCTTC.

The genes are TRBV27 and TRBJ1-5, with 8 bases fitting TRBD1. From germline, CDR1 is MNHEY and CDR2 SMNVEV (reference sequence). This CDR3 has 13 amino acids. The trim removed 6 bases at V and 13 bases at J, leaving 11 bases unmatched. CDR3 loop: CASSQTGQGPQHF. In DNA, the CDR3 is TGTGCCAGCAGCCAAACTGGACAGGGCCCGCAGCATTTT.

CDR3 bases: TGCAGCGTTAGGGACAGGGGCTCCTATGGCTACACCTTC. This gives the protein CSVRDRGSYGYTF. This sequence joins TRBV29-1 and TRBJ1-2; 10 bases map to TRBD1. The CDR3 runs to 13 residues. V lost 5 bases and J lost 4; bases outside the gene matches: 4. Germline CDR1 is SQVTM and CDR2 is ANQGSEA.

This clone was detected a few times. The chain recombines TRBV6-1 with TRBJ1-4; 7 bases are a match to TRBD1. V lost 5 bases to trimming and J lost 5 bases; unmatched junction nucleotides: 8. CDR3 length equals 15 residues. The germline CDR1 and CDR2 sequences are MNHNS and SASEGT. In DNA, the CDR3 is TGTGCCAGCAGTCGCCTCGGACAGGAGAATGAAAAACTGTTTTTT. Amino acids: CASSRLGQENEKLFF.

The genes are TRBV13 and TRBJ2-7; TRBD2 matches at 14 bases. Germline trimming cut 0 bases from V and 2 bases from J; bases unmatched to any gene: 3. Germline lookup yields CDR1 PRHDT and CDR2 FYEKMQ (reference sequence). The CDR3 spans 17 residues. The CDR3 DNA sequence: TGTGCCAGCAGCTTAGGAGGGACTAGCGGGGGACCCTACGAGCAGTACTTC. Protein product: CASSLGGTSGGPYEQYF.

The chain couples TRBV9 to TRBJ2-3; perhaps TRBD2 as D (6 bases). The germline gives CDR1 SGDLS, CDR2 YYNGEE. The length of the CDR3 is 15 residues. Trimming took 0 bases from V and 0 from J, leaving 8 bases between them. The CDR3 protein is CASSVAGTSTDTQYF. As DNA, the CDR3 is TGTGCCAGCAGCGTAGCCGGGACTAGCACAGATACGCAGTATTTT.

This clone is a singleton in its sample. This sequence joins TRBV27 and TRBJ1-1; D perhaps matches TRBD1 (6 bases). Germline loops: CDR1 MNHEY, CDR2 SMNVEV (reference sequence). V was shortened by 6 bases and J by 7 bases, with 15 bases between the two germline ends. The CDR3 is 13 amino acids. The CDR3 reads CASRIRGTGEAFF. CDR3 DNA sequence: TGTGCCAGCAGAATTAGGGGGACCGGTGAAGCTTTCTTT.

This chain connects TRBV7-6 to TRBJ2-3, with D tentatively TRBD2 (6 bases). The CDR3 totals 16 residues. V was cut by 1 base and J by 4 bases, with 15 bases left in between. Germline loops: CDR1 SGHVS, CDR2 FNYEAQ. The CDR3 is CASSLGALGGSDTQYF. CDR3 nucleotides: TGTGCCAGCAGCTTAGGGGCCCTTGGGGGGTCAGATACGCAGTATTTT.

The CDR3 here is CASSLNGQSPEQYF. The DNA of the CDR3 is TGCGCCAGCAGCTTAAACGGACAAAGCCCAGAGCAGTACTTC. V usage is TRBV5-1 and J usage is TRBJ2-7; the D gene is possibly TRBD1 (5 bases). Per the germline V gene, CDR1 is SGHRS and CDR2 is YFSETQ. Trimming took off 2 bases at V and 7 bases at J, with 16 bases between the two ends. The CDR3 runs 14 residues.

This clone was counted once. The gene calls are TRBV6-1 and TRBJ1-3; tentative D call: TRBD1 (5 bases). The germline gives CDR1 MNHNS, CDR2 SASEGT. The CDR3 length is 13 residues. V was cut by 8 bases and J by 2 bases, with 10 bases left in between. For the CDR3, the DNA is TGTGCCAGCGCCGCGGGGGCTGGAAACACCATATATTTT. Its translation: CASAAGAGNTIYF.

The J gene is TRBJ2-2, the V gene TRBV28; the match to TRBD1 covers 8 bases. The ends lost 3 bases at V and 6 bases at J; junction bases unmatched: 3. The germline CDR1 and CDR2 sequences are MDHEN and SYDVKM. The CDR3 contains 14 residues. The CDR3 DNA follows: TGTGCCAGCAGTTTGACAGGGGTTGCCGGGGAGCTGTTTTTT. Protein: CASSLTGVAGELFF.

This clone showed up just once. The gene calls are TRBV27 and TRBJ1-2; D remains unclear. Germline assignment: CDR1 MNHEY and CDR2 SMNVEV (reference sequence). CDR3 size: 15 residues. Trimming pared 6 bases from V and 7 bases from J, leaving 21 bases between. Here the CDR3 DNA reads TGTGCCAGCAGCCGGAGAAGTGCCCTGATTGGTGGCTACACCTTC. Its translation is CASSRRSALIGGYTF.

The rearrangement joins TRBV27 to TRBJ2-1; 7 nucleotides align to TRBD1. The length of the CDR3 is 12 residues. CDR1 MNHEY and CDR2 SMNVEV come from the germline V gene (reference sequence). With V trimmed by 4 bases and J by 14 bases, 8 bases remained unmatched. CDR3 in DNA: TGTGCCAGCAGTTGGACCGGGACAGAGGAGTTCTTC. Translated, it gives CASSWTGTEEFF.

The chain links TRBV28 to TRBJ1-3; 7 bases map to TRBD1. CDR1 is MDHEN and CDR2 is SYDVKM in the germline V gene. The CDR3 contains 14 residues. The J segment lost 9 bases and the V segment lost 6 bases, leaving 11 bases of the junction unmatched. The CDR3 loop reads CASRSDRSWGTIYF. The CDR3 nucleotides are TGTGCCAGCAGGTCGGACAGGTCGTGGGGCACCATATATTTT.

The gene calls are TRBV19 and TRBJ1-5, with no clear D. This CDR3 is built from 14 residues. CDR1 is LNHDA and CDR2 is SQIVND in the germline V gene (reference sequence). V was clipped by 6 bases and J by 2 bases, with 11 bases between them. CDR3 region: CASSQSRGNQPQHF. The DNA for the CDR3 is TGTGCCAGTAGCCAGTCCCGGGGCAATCAGCCCCAGCATTTT.

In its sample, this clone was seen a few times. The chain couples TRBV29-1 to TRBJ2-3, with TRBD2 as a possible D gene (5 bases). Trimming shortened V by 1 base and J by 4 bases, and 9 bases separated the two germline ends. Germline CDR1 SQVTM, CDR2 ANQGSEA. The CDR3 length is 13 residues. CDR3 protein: CSVEGLAADTQYF. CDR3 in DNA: TGCAGCGTTGAAGGGCTAGCTGCAGATACGCAGTATTTT.

The CDR3 is CASSYSTGETQYF. CDR3 bases: TGTGCCAGCAGTTACTCGACAGGGGAGACCCAGTACTTC. This chain uses TRBV6-5 with TRBJ2-5, with 7 positions matching TRBD1. In germline, CDR1 is MNHEY, CDR2 SVGAGI. The CDR3 runs 13 residues. J was trimmed by 5 bases and V by 0 bases; bases with no gene match: 0.

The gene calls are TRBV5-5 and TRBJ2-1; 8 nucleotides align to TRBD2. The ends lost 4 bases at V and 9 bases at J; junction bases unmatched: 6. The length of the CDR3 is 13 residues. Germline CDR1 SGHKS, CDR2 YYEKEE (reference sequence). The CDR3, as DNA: TGTGCCAGCAGCCCTCAAAGCGGGGGTGAGCAGTTCTTC. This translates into CASSPQSGGEQFF.

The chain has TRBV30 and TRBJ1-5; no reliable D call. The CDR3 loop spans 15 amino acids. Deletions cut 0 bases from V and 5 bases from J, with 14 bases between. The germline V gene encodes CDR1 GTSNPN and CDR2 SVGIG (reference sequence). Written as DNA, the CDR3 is TGTGCCTGGAGTGTACTTATGGGAGCGCATCAGCCCCAGCATTTT. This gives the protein CAWSVLMGAHQPQHF.

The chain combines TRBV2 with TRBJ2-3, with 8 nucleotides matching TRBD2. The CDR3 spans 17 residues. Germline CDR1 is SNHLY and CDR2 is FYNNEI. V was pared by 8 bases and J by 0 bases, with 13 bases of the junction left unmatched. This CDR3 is CASYGKRGISSTDTQYF. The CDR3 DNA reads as TGTGCCAGCTACGGAAAGCGGGGGATTTCTAGCACAGATACGCAGTATTTT.

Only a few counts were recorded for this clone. CDR3 bases: TGTGCCAGCAGCCACCCCATGCAGGGTTCAAAACTGTTTTTT. Its protein product is CASSHPMQGSKLFF. The J gene is TRBJ1-4, the V gene TRBV7-9; a possible D gene is TRBD1 (5 bases). The ends were cut back, 5 bases at V and 10 bases at J, with 17 bases in the middle. CDR3 length: 14 residues. The germline V gene encodes CDR1 SEHNR and CDR2 FQNEAQ (reference sequence).

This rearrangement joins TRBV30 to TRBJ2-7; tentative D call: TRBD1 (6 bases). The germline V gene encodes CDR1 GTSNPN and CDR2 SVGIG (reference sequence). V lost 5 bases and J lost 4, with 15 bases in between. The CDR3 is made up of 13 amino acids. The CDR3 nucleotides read TGTGCCTGGTCCACCTTACAGGGTTACGAGCAGTACTTC. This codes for CAWSTLQGYEQYF.

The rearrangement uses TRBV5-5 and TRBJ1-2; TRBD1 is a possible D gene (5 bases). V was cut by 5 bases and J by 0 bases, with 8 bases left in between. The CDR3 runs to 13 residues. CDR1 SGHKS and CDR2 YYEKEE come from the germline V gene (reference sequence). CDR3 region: CASRTVANYGYTF. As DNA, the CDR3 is TGTGCCAGCAGGACAGTAGCTAACTATGGCTACACCTTC.

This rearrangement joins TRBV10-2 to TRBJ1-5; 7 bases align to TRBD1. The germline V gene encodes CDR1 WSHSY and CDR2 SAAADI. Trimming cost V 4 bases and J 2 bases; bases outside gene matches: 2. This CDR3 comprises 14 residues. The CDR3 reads CASSGDSGNQPQHF. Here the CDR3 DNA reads TGCGCCAGCAGTGGGGACAGTGGCAATCAGCCCCAGCATTTT.

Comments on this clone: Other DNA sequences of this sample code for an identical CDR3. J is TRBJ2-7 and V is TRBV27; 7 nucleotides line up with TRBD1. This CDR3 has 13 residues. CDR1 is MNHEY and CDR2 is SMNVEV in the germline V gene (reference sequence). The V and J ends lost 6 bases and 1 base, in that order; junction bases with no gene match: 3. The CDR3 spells CASRRQGSYEQYF. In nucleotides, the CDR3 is TGTGCCAGCAGAAGACAGGGTTCCTACGAGCAGTACTTC.

This CDR3 reads CASSTGTGGQPQHF. CDR3 bases: TGTGCCAGCAGCACCGGGACAGGGGGTCAGCCCCAGCATTTT. This rearrangement joins TRBV7-8 to TRBJ1-5; 11 bases fit TRBD1. The CDR3 loop spans 14 amino acids. V shed 5 bases, J shed 6 bases, and the junction held 3 bases outside the gene matches. Per germline, CDR1 SGHVS and CDR2 FQNEAQ.

The CDR3 nucleotides are TGTGCCAGCAGGGACATACTCTATGGCTACACCTTC. The encoded protein is CASRDILYGYTF. The chain carries TRBV14 and TRBJ1-2; tentative D call: TRBD1 (5 bases). Germline V gene lookup returns CDR1 SGHDN and CDR2 FVKESK. This CDR3 region has 12 residues. V dropped 6 bases and J dropped 4 bases, with 9 bases sitting between them.

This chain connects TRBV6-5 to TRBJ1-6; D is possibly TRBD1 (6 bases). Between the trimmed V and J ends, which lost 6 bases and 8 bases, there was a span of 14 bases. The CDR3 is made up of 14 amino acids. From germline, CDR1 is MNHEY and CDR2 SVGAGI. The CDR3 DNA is TGTGCCAGCAGCCAAAACAGGGCAGATTCACCCCTCCACTTT. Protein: CASSQNRADSPLHF.

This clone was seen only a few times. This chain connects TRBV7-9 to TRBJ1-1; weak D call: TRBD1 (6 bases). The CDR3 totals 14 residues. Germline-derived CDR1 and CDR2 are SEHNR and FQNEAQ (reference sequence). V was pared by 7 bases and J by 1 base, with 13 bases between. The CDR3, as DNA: TGTGCCAGCAAGTACGGACAGCCGAACACTGAAGCTTTCTTT. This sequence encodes CASKYGQPNTEAFF.

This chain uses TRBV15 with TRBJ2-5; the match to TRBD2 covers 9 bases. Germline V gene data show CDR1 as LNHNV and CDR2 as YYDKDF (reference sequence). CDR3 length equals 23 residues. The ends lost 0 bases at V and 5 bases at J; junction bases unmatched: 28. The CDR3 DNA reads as TGTGCCACCAGCAGAGAACTTCCGGTATTACGGACAGGAGGAGCGGGAGGTTGGGAGACCCAGTACTTC. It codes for CATSRELPVLRTGGAGGWETQYF.